These 32 T cell receptor beta chains were all obtained from the same sample, sequenced in a study of beta chain features in type 1 diabetes (dated by TCRdb to the late 2010s). Library method: the immunoSEQ multiplex PCR assay. All of the isolated RNA was reverse transcribed with the High Capacity cDNA Reverse Transcription Kit, so expressed TCRB transcripts were sequenced. TCRdb obtained this table from immuneACCESS and retained in-frame rearrangements with V and J assigned. These tables miss some clones; where compared with another copy, unresolved V genes account for less than half of the shortfall, and the remainder is unexplained. In all, the sample holds 250,000 to 350,000 clones, and approximately 15% of those were seen once. The top ten constitute roughly 6.7% of the sample. The sample taken for sequencing was central memory CD4+ T cells from blood. The source is a man under 40 in good health.

This clone was observed a handful of times. The rearrangement links TRBV25-1 to TRBJ2-1; D is perhaps TRBD2 (7 bases). This CDR3 has 14 amino acids. The germline gives CDR1 MGHDK, CDR2 SYGVNS. V lost 0 bases and J lost 9, with 12 bases in between. The CDR3 here is CASSEYIGGPEQFF. The CDR3 nucleotides are TGTGCCAGCAGTGAATATATCGGGGGGCCTGAGCAGTTCTTC.

V usage is TRBV5-1 and J usage is TRBJ2-3; 9 nucleotides agree with TRBD2. The CDR3 consists of 16 residues. After removal of 4 bases from V and 0 bases from J, the junction contained 6 bases not matched to a gene. From germline, CDR1 is SGHRS and CDR2 YFSETQ. CDR3 in DNA: TGCGCCAGCAGCGCGGGACTAGCTACTAGCACAGATACGCAGTATTTT. Protein product: CASSAGLATSTDTQYF.

The CDR3 DNA sequence: TGTGCCAGCAGCTTATCCCTAAGGGAGCAGTTCTTC. Protein: CASSLSLREQFF. This sequence joins TRBV11-2 and TRBJ2-1, with D uncertain. Per germline, CDR1 SGHAT and CDR2 FQNNGV. V gave up 2 bases and J gave up 10 bases, with 9 bases separating them. The CDR3 length is 12 residues.

The chain couples TRBV7-2 to TRBJ2-5; 7 bases agree with TRBD2. V lost 7 bases and J lost 5; bases outside the gene matches: 10. In germline, CDR1 is SGHTA, CDR2 FQGNSA. The CDR3 sequence is 14 residues long. CDR3 in DNA: TGTGCCAGCAAGCCCCCCGGGGGGTGGGAGACCCAGTACTTC. Its translation: CASKPPGGWETQYF. Using reference TRBV7-2 and TRBJ2-5 for the parts outside the CDR3, the full variable domain is GAGVSQSPSNKVTEKGKDVELRCDPISGHTALYWYRQSLGQGLEFLIYFQGNSAPDKSGLPSDRFSAERTGGSVSTLTIQRTQQEDSAVYLCASKPPGGWETQYFGPGTRLLVL.

The sample holds a few counts of this clone. CDR3 nucleotides: TGTGCCAGCAGCTTAGATTCGGTCATCTACGAGCAGTACTTC. Protein product: CASSLDSVIYEQYF. The chain carries TRBV11-2 and TRBJ2-7; D unresolved. The germline V gene encodes CDR1 SGHAT and CDR2 FQNNGV. This CDR3 is built from 14 residues. The V end lost 0 bases, the J end lost 3 bases, and 9 bases lay between the germline ends.

This chain connects TRBV29-1 to TRBJ2-6; TRBD2 matches at 8 bases. Germline V gene lookup returns CDR1 SQVTM and CDR2 ANQGSEA. The CDR3 consists of 15 residues. V dropped 1 base and J dropped 2; count of bases not matched to a gene: 1. CDR3 loop: CSVEAAGAGANVLTF. DNA for the CDR3: TGCAGCGTTGAAGCAGCGGGGGCTGGGGCCAACGTCCTGACTTTC.

The chain uses TRBV9 and TRBJ2-1; D remains unclear. The germline gives CDR1 SGDLS, CDR2 YYNGEE. The CDR3 length is 14 residues. V gave up 5 bases and J gave up 2 bases, with 11 bases separating them. DNA for the CDR3: TGTGCCAGCAGTGCCCCTGGGGCCTACAATGAGCAGTTCTTC. The encoded protein is CASSAPGAYNEQFF. Combining the CDR3 with reference TRBV9 and TRBJ2-1 gives the whole variable domain DSGVTQTPKHLITATGQRVTLRCSPRSGDLSVYWYQQSLDQGLQFLIQYYNGEERAKGNILERFSAQQFPDLHSELNLSSLELGDSALYFCASSAPGAYNEQFFGPGTRLTVL.

This clone was picked up a small number of times. A much larger clone lies a single base off, so this may be a read error. The V call is TRBV7-2, the J call TRBJ2-7; 8 bases map to TRBD1. V lost 5 bases, J lost 2 bases, and 8 bases stayed unmatched. CDR1 and CDR2 from the germline V gene are SGHTA and FQGNSA. The CDR3 runs 15 residues. The CDR3 region has the DNA TGTGCCAGCAGCCAAGGGGGACAGGAGACCTACGAGCAGTACTTC. Its translation is CASSQGGQETYEQYF. The full variable domain, completed using reference TRBV7-2 and TRBJ2-7, is GAGVSQSPSNKVTEKGKDVELRCDPISGHTALYWYRQSLGQGLEFLIYFQGNSAPDKSGLPSDRFSAERTGGSVSTLTIQRTQQEDSAVYLCASSQGGQETYEQYFGPGTRLTVT.

A note on this clone: The sample contains more than one DNA sequence encoding this CDR3. V and J are TRBV5-1 and TRBJ2-3; no definite D call. The CDR3 runs to 14 residues. Germline loops: CDR1 SGHRS, CDR2 YFSETQ. Trimming cost V 3 bases and J 2 bases, with 10 bases left between them. As DNA, the CDR3 is TGCGCCAGCAGCTCGACGGGCAACACAGATACGCAGTATTTT. It is translated as CASSSTGNTDTQYF.

This clone was counted ten times or more. The genes are TRBV15 and TRBJ1-5, with D perhaps TRBD1 (5 bases). The CDR3 extends over 12 amino acids. The V gene's germline CDR1 is LNHNV and CDR2 YYDKDF (reference sequence). V lost 8 bases to trimming and J lost 5 bases, with 10 bases between them. CDR3 nucleotides: TGTGCCACCGGGAAGGGGCATCAGCCCCAGCATTTT. Translating it yields CATGKGHQPQHF.

This clone was detected many times. The rearrangement uses TRBV10-3 and TRBJ2-1; D perhaps matches TRBD2 (5 bases). Trimming took off 10 bases at V and 6 bases at J, with 13 bases between the two ends. The CDR3 loop spans 12 amino acids. Germline CDR1 is ENHRY and CDR2 is SYGVKD. In DNA form, the CDR3 reads TGTGCCAGTACTAGTTCGGGCAATGAGCAGTTCTTC. Translated: CASTSSGNEQFF.

V is TRBV5-1 and J is TRBJ1-1; D gene unclear. Germline V CDR1 and CDR2: SGHRS, YFSETQ. Trimming shortened V by 0 bases and J by 0 bases, and 12 bases separated the two germline ends. The CDR3 contains 16 residues. The CDR3 DNA is TGCGCCAGCAGCTTGGGCGGCAGTAAAATGAACACTGAAGCTTTCTTT. Its protein is CASSLGGSKMNTEAFF. The whole variable domain, filled in from reference TRBV5-1 and TRBJ1-1, reads KAGVTQTPRYLIKTRGQQVTLSCSPISGHRSVSWYQQTPGQGLQFLFEYFSETQRNKGNFPGRFSGRQFSNSRSEMNVSTLELGDSALYLCASSLGGSKMNTEAFFGQGTRLTVV.

V and J are TRBV13 and TRBJ1-3; 7 positions match TRBD1. Germline V gene sequence: CDR1 PRHDT, CDR2 FYEKMQ (reference sequence). CDR3 length: 14 residues. Trimming cost V 5 bases and J 4 bases; bases outside gene matches: 5. DNA of the CDR3: TGTGCCAGCAGCCACGGGACAGCCGGAAACACCATATATTTT. As protein: CASSHGTAGNTIYF. Looking up the rest from reference TRBV13 and TRBJ1-3 gives the full variable domain: AAGVIQSPRHLIKEKRETATLKCYPIPRHDTVYWYQQGPGQDPQFLISFYEKMQSDKGSIPDRFSAQQFSDYHSELNMSSLELGDSALYFCASSHGTAGNTIYFGEGSWLTVV.

The genes are TRBV5-4 and TRBJ2-1; 8 bases map to TRBD2. The J segment lost 10 bases and the V segment lost 3 bases, leaving 18 bases of the junction unmatched. CDR1 and CDR2 (germline): SGHNT, YYREEE (reference sequence). The CDR3 has 17 residues. The CDR3 coding sequence is TGTGCCAGCAGCTCCGGAGGCGCGGGGGGAACCCGAACGGAGCAGTTCTTC. It specifies CASSSGGAGGTRTEQFF.

This clone was seen only a few times. This chain joins TRBV27 and TRBJ2-4; 8 nucleotides line up with TRBD1. Per the germline V gene, CDR1 is MNHEY and CDR2 is SMNVEV (reference sequence). With 3 bases clipped from V and 7 bases from J, the junction kept 11 bases outside the gene matches. The CDR3 is made up of 16 amino acids. The CDR3 DNA reads as TGTGCCAGCAGTTTTAGTGGGACAGGATTCGGCAACATTCAGTACTTC. It encodes CASSFSGTGFGNIQYF.

The V and J genes are TRBV7-8 and TRBJ2-5; tentative D call: TRBD2 (5 bases). The CDR3 has 14 amino acids. Germline V gene data show CDR1 as SGHVS and CDR2 as FQNEAQ. V lost 6 bases and J 2 bases, leaving 13 bases between the germline ends. The CDR3 DNA reads TGTGCCAGCAGACCTACTAGTGGGCAAGAGACCCAGTACTTC. Its protein product is CASRPTSGQETQYF.

V and J are TRBV5-1 and TRBJ2-1, with 13 bases identical to TRBD2. Germline values: CDR1 SGHRS, CDR2 YFSETQ. The V and J ends lost 3 bases and 1 base, in that order; junction bases with no gene match: 4. This CDR3 has 17 amino acids. CDR3 protein: CASSSTSGRYSYNEQFF. In DNA, the CDR3 is TGCGCCAGCAGCTCGACTAGCGGGAGGTATTCCTACAATGAGCAGTTCTTC.

V gene TRBV29-1 combines with J gene TRBJ2-1; D possibly matches TRBD1 or TRBD2 (5 bases each). The CDR3 is 15 amino acids. Germline CDR1 is SQVTM and CDR2 is ANQGSEA. V lost 7 bases and J lost 4, with 20 bases in between. CDR3 DNA sequence: TGCAGCGCAACGACGTTCGGGGCAGGGTACAATGAGCAGTTCTTC. Its protein product is CSATTFGAGYNEQFF.

The sample holds a few counts of this clone. The CDR3 nucleotides read TGTGCCAGCAGCCTGGACGGCTCGGGGGCCAACGTCCTGACTTTC. It codes for CASSLDGSGANVLTF. The V call is TRBV5-5, the J call TRBJ2-6; D gene unclear. The germline V gene has CDR1 SGHKS and CDR2 YYEKEE (reference sequence). The CDR3 extends over 15 amino acids. The ends were cut back, 4 bases at V and 4 bases at J, with 12 bases in the middle.

The V call is TRBV7-8, the J call TRBJ1-4; 7 bases are a match to TRBD1. Germline loops: CDR1 SGHVS, CDR2 FQNEAQ. This CDR3 spans 13 amino acids. The junction had 8 bases not matched to a gene; V was cut back by 5 bases and J by 11 bases. The CDR3, as DNA: TGTGCCAGCAGCACACACAGGGGCAGGAAACTGTTTTTT. It is translated as CASSTHRGRKLFF.

In DNA, the CDR3 is TGTGCCAGCAGCCCACAGGGGGGATATAATTCACCCCTCCACTTT. Amino acid sequence: CASSPQGGYNSPLHF. The rearrangement links TRBV7-9 to TRBJ1-6, with 8 bases lining up with TRBD1. The V gene end was trimmed by 5 bases and the J gene end by 4 bases; junction bases not matched to a gene: 4. The V gene's germline CDR1 is SEHNR and CDR2 FQNEAQ (reference sequence). This CDR3 contains 15 residues.

Remarks on this clone: The identical CDR3 is also encoded by other nucleotide sequences in the sample. This rearrangement joins TRBV5-6 to TRBJ1-2; 7 bases are a match to TRBD1. The CDR3 has 14 amino acids. Losses at the gene ends were 2 bases for V and 0 bases for J; bases not matched to a gene: 1. Looked up from germline, CDR1 is SGHDT and CDR2 is YYEEEE. The CDR3 loop reads CASSFGQANYGYTF. DNA for the CDR3: TGTGCCAGCAGCTTTGGACAGGCTAACTATGGCTACACCTTC. Together with reference TRBV5-6 and TRBJ1-2, the CDR3 gives the full variable domain: DAGVTQSPTHLIKTRGQQVTLRCSPKSGHDTVSWYQQALGQGPQFIFQYYEEEERQRGNFPDRFSGHQFPNYSSELNVNALLLGDSALYLCASSFGQANYGYTFGSGTRLTVV.

This clone has a count of ten or more. CDR3 in DNA: TGTGCCAGCAGCAAAGGTCCTAGCGGGGCTGGCGAGCAGTACGTC. Translated: CASSKGPSGAGEQYV. The V and J genes are TRBV21-1 and TRBJ2-7; the tabulated D call, TRBD2, remains unverified against the DNA. TRBV21-1 is classified as a pseudogene. The CDR3 has 15 amino acids.

This clone was counted a few times. A much more abundant neighbour one base away suggests this may be a read error. The sample carries other DNA sequences with the same CDR3. The CDR3 DNA reads as TGTGCCAGCAGTTACTCGACAGCACAAGAGACCCAGTACTTC. It yields the protein CASSYSTAQETQYF. The genes are TRBV6-5 and TRBJ2-5; a weak D match, TRBD1 (5 bases). Germline loops: CDR1 MNHEY, CDR2 SVGAGI. The CDR3 is made up of 14 amino acids. The V end lost 0 bases, the J end lost 2 bases, and 7 bases lay between the germline ends.

The CDR3 DNA reads TGCGCCAGCAGCCCCCTCCGGGGCATCGAGACCCAGTACTTC. It specifies CASSPLRGIETQYF. The chain has TRBV4-1 and TRBJ2-5, with D perhaps given as TRBD1 or TRBD2 (5 bases each). V was pared by 4 bases and J by 5 bases, with 14 bases between. Germline V gene lookup returns CDR1 MGHRA and CDR2 YSYEKL. This CDR3 region has 14 residues.

V is TRBV4-3 and J is TRBJ1-2; 9 bases line up with TRBD1. The J segment lost 7 bases and the V segment lost 2 bases, leaving 5 bases of the junction unmatched. The CDR3 covers 14 residues. Germline loops: CDR1 LGHNA, CDR2 YSLEER. For the CDR3, the DNA is TGCGCCAGCAGCCAAAAAACAGGGGGCTCTGGCTACACCTTC. Amino acids: CASSQKTGGSGYTF.

The CDR3 coding sequence is TGTGCCTTTCCTCTGGCCGAAGGACAGTATGGCTACACCTTC. Translated, it gives CAFPLAEGQYGYTF. This rearrangement joins TRBV30 to TRBJ1-2, with TRBD1 as a possible D gene (6 bases). This CDR3 region has 14 residues. Trimming took 7 bases from V and 5 from J, leaving 20 bases between them. The germline V gene has CDR1 GTSNPN and CDR2 SVGIG (reference sequence).

The V and J genes are TRBV4-2 and TRBJ1-1; no reliable D call. The CDR3 length is 14 residues. Germline V lookup: CDR1 LGHNA, CDR2 YNFKEQ. The ends were cut back, 5 bases at V and 1 base at J, with 11 bases in the middle. The chain's CDR3 is CASSLETGNTEAFF. The CDR3 DNA is TGTGCCAGCAGCTTGGAAACGGGGAACACTGAAGCTTTCTTT.

V gene TRBV30 combines with J gene TRBJ2-7; possibly TRBD1 for D (5 bases). The CDR3 contains 15 residues. CDR1 and CDR2 (germline): GTSNPN, SVGIG (reference sequence). The germline V and J ends were trimmed by 0 bases and 6 bases, with 18 bases remaining between them. The CDR3 loop reads CAWSVRGQRSGEQYV. The CDR3 DNA reads TGTGCCTGGAGTGTACGCGGACAACGATCGGGCGAGCAGTACGTC.

V is TRBV19 and J is TRBJ2-5; 7 nucleotides line up with TRBD2. Germline V lookup: CDR1 LNHDA, CDR2 SQIVND (reference sequence). With 5 bases clipped from V and 3 bases from J, the junction kept 9 bases outside the gene matches. The CDR3 runs to 15 residues. Here the CDR3 reads CASSPRGDREETQYF. As DNA, the CDR3 is TGTGCCAGTAGTCCCCGGGGGGACCGAGAAGAGACCCAGTACTTC.

The V gene is TRBV7-8, the J gene TRBJ1-2; possible D gene TRBD1, 5 bases. Germline-derived CDR1 and CDR2 are SGHVS and FQNEAQ. This CDR3 is 14 amino acids long. V gave up 2 bases and J gave up 13 bases, with 20 bases separating them. The chain's CDR3 is CASSLTRTLEAATF. For the CDR3, the DNA is TGTGCCAGCAGCTTAACTCGGACATTAGAGGCAGCCACCTTC.

This chain connects TRBV29-1 to TRBJ1-1; maybe TRBD1 (6 bases). Germline values: CDR1 SQVTM, CDR2 ANQGSEA. Trimming cost V 7 bases and J 0 bases, with 9 bases left between them. The CDR3 is 12 amino acids. The CDR3 nucleotides are TGCAGCGAAGGGGGGTTGAACACTGAAGCTTTCTTT. Translation gives CSEGGLNTEAFF.